A single sample is the source of the 9 T cell receptor beta chains below, sequenced in a study of T-cell reconstitution after alpha-beta-depleted transplantation in children. For TCRbeta, the library was prepared with unique molecular identifiers. TCRdb re-called the PCR reads with MiXCR, one entry per CDR3 protein. The sample carries some 50,000 distinct CDR3 sequences, roughly 8.7% recorded once. Sequencing used PBMCs, mostly from graft donor cells, obtained 60 days after TCRalphabeta/CD19-depleted stem cell transplant. The receptors derive from a male patient aged 2-9 years who had a stem cell transplant for chronic granulomatous disease, so the T cells may come from the graft donor.

There are a few counts of this clonotype. The chain links TRBV7-3 to TRBJ2-5; unclear D gene. V lost 2 bases, J lost 2 bases, and 12 bases lay in between. Looked up from germline, CDR1 is SGHTA and CDR2 is FQGTGA. There are 15 residues in the CDR3. CDR3 protein: CASSLGYSPQETQYF. CDR3 DNA sequence: TGTGCCAGCAGCTTAGGCTACAGCCCTCAAGAGACCCAGTACTTC.

This clonotype was seen many times. The chain combines TRBV18 with TRBJ2-7; D unclear. The V gene's germline CDR1 is KGHSH and CDR2 LQKENI. This CDR3 is built from 13 residues. Between the trimmed V and J ends, which lost 3 bases and 2 bases, there was a span of 8 bases. This chain's CDR3 is CASSPAITYEQYF. The CDR3, as DNA: TGTGCCAGCTCACCGGCGATAACCTACGAGCAGTACTTC.

There are many counts of this clonotype. The chain is built from TRBV3-1 and TRBJ1-1; D is unresolved. This CDR3 has 11 amino acids. In germline, CDR1 is LGHDT, CDR2 YNNKEL (reference sequence). V was shortened by 5 bases and J by 11 bases, with 12 bases between the two germline ends. DNA of the CDR3: TGTGCCAGCAGCAATAAGCTTCTCGCTTTCTTT. Translation: CASSNKLLAFF.

The table lists this clonotype with many counts. At one of its ends the junction is not consistent with the germline gene, which may arise from a read error. The chain links TRBV24-1 to TRBJ2-3; 9 nucleotides agree with TRBD2. Germline V gene data show CDR1 as KGHDR and CDR2 as SFDVKD. The CDR3 length is 15 residues. The CDR3 nucleotides are TGTGCCACCAGTGACACCGGGACTAGCATAGATACGCAGTATTTT. Protein sequence: CATSDTGTSIDTQYF.

This clonotype has at least ten counts. The rearrangement uses TRBV12-3 or TRBV12-4 and TRBJ2-3; D gene uncertain. Trimming left V 6 bases short and J 2 bases short, with 6 bases between. The CDR3 has 12 residues. In nucleotides, the CDR3 is TGTGCCAGCAGCCGGATCACAGATACGCAGTATTTT. Amino acid sequence: CASSRITDTQYF.

This chain links TRBV7-2 with TRBJ2-3; no clear D gene. Germline loops: CDR1 SGHTA, CDR2 FQGNSA. V was pared by 0 bases and J by 0 bases, with 4 bases between. CDR3 size: 14 residues. The CDR3 DNA sequence: TGTGCCAGCAGCTTAGCGCAGAGCACAGATACGCAGTATTTT. It translates to CASSLAQSTDTQYF.

Regarding this clonotype: A read error may produce the germline difference seen at one junction end. CDR3 in amino acids: CARSQAGQRSNYGYTF. CDR3 DNA: TGTGCCAGAAGCCAAGCGGGACAGCGTTCTAACTATGGCTACACCTTC. The chain employs TRBV14 and TRBJ1-2, with 7 nucleotides matching TRBD1. Looked up from germline, CDR1 is SGHDN and CDR2 is FVKESK. The CDR3 is 16 residues long.

At least ten counts were recorded for this clonotype. The rearrangement links TRBV5-1 to TRBJ2-7, with TRBD2 identical over 7 bases. V trimming: 0 bases; J trimming: 5 bases; junction bases outside the gene matches: 5. The CDR3 loop spans 14 amino acids. Germline CDR1 reads SGHRS; CDR2 reads YFSETQ. CDR3: CASSLAGGAHEQYF. CDR3 nucleotide sequence: TGCGCCAGCAGCTTGGCGGGGGGAGCCCACGAGCAGTACTTC.

The table lists this clonotype with a few counts. This chain uses TRBV2 with TRBJ2-3; D unclear. Between the trimmed V and J ends, which lost 7 bases and 4 bases, there was a span of 18 bases. The germline CDR1 and CDR2 sequences are SNHLY and FYNNEI. This CDR3 comprises 15 residues. This CDR3 is CASMNRAMDPDTQYF. CDR3 in DNA: TGTGCCAGCATGAACCGGGCCATGGACCCAGATACGCAGTATTTT.